This T cell receptor (beta chain) was sequenced during a study of tumor and adjacent non-tumor tissue in lung cancer. Study-level results: In normal lung, the top 100 clones were significantly more dominant than in tumor. Higher tumor TCR diversity was associated with shorter survival.

The library came from three nested PCR rounds adapted from ARM-PCR protocols. TCRdb redid the calling of the multiplex PCR reads with MiXCR, one entry per CDR3 protein. The profile shows 77,000 or so distinct CDR3 sequences, 60% to 85% of them singletons. Per the germline V gene, CDR1 is MDHEN and CDR2 is SYDVKM. Trimming cost V 1 base and J 2 bases, with 14 bases left between them. The CDR3 contains 16 residues. This clonotype was counted ten times or more. What it binds is unknown. No cell sorting was done before RNA was extracted from the tissue. The source material was lung tumor tissue. This chain uses TRBV28 with TRBJ1-1; unclear D gene. The TCR sequence derives from a woman in her fifties or sixties with non-small cell lung cancer. The CDR3 loop is CASSLLGRSVNTEAFF. The CDR3 DNA follows: TGTGCCAGCAGTTTATTGGGGAGGAGTGTCAACACTGAAGCTTTCTTT.